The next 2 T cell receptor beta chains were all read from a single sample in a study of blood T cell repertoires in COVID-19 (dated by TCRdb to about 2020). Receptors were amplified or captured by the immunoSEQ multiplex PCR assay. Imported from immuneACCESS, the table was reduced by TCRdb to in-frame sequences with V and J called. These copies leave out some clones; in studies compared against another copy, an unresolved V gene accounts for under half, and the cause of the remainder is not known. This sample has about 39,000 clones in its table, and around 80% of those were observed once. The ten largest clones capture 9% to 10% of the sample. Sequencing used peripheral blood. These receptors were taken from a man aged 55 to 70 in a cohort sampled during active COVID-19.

CDR3 sequence reads: CAWTNTGELFF. The CDR3 nucleotides read TGTGCCTGGACAAACACCGGGGAGCTGTTTTTT. The V and J genes are TRBV30 and TRBJ2-2; no reliable D call. Germline V gene data show CDR1 as GTSNPN and CDR2 as SVGIG (reference sequence). V lost 4 bases and J 2 bases, leaving 2 bases between the germline ends. The CDR3 runs to 11 residues.

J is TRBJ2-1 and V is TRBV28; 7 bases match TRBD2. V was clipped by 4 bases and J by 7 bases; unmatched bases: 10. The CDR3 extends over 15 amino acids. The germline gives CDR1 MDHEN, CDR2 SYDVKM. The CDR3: CASSSSGLPLNEQFF. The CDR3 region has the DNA TGTGCCAGCAGTTCCTCGGGACTACCCTTGAATGAGCAGTTCTTC. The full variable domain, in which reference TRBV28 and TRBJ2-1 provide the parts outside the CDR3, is DVKVTQSSRYLVKRTGEKVFLECVQDMDHENMFWYRQDPGLGLRLIYFSYDVKMKEKGDIPEGYSVSREKKERFSLILESASTNQTSMYLCASSSSGLPLNEQFFGPGTRLTVL.